The entry that follows covers one T cell receptor beta chain sequence. Amplification targeted TCR beta CDR3 regions from RNA transcripts. Using the HTBI primer set, a first-round RT-PCR was run on the TCR CDR3. A single record per CDR3 protein comes from TCRdb applying MiXCR to the multiplex PCR reads. The table lists roughly 700,000 distinct CDR3 sequences, roughly 17% of them singletons. The sample originates from a study of T cells in Graves' hyperthyroidism and ophthalmopathy. Background on the study: Upon initial diagnosis and before any treatment, peripheral blood was collected.

CDR1 and CDR2 (germline): LGHDT, YNNKEL (reference sequence). The CDR3 sequence is 15 residues long. V lost 6 bases to trimming and J lost 6 bases; unmatched junction nucleotides: 8. The sample taken for sequencing was blood. This clonotype was obtained from a man in his fifties with Graves' hyperthyroidism. The V gene is TRBV3-1, the J gene TRBJ2-3, with 11 bases identical to TRBD2. As DNA, the CDR3 is TGTGCCAGCAGACTAGCGGGAGCCCCGGGGGATACGCAGTATTTT. Protein product: CASRLAGAPGDTQYF.